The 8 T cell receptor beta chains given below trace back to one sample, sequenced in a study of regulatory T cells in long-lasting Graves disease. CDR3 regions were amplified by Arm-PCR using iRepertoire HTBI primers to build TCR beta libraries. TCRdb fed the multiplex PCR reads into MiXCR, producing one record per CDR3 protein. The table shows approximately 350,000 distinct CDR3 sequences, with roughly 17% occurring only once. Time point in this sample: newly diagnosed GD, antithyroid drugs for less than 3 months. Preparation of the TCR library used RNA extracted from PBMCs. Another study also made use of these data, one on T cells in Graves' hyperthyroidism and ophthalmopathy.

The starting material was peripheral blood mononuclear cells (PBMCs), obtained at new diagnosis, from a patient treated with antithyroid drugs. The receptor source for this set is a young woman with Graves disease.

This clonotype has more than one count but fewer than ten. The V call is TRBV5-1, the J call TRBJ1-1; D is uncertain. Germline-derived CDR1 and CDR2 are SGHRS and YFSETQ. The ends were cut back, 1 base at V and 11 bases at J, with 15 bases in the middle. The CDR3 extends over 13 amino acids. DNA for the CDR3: TGCGCCAGCAGCTTGAACGGAAACGATGCGGCTTTCTTT. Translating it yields CASSLNGNDAAFF.

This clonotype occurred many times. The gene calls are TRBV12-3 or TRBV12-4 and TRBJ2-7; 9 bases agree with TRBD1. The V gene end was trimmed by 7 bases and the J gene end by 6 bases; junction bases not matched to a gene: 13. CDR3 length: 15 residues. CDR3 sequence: CASTVDRGNFGEQYF. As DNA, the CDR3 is TGTGCCAGCACTGTGGACAGGGGTAACTTCGGCGAGCAGTACTTC.

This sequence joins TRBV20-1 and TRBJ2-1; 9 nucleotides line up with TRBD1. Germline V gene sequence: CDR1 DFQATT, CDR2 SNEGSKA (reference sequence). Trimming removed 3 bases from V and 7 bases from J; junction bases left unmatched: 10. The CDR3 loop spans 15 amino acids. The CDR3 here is CSARHGTGNRNEQFF. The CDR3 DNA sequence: TGCAGTGCTAGGCACGGGACAGGGAACCGTAATGAGCAGTTCTTC.

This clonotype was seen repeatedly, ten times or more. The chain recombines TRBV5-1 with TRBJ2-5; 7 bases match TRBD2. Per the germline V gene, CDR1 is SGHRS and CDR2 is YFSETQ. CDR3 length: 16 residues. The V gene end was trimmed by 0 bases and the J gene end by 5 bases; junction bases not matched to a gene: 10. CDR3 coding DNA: TGCGCCAGCAGCTTGGGTAGCGGGCCCCCCCCGGAGACCCAGTACTTC. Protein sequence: CASSLGSGPPPETQYF.

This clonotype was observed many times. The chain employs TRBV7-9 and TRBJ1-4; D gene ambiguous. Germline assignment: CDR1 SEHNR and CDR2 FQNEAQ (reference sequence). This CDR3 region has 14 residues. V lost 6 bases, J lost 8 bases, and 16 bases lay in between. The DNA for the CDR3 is TGTGCCAGCAGTTCTGGCGGGCTGGGAGAAAAACTGTTTTTT. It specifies CASSSGGLGEKLFF.

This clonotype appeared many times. For the CDR3, the DNA is TGTGCCAGCAGTTTCGGACAGGGTTTAAGCACTGAAGCTTTCTTT. Translating gives CASSFGQGLSTEAFF. The rearrangement uses TRBV6-5 and TRBJ1-1; TRBD1 agrees at 8 bases. The CDR3 runs to 15 residues. V dropped 4 bases and J dropped 4; count of bases not matched to a gene: 8. Looked up from germline, CDR1 is MNHEY and CDR2 is SVGAGI.

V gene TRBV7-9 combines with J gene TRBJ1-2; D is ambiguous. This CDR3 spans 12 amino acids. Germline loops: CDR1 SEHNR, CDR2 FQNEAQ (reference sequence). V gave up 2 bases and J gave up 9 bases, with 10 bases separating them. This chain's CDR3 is CASSLSESSYTF. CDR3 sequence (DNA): TGTGCCAGCAGCTTATCCGAGTCCAGCTACACCTTC. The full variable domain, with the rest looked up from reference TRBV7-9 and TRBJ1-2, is DTGVSQNPRHKITKRGQNVTFRCDPISEHNRLYWYRQTLGQGPEFLTYFQNEAQLEKSRLLSDRFSAERPKGSFSTLEIQRTEQGDSAMYLCASSLSESSYTFGSGTRLTVV.

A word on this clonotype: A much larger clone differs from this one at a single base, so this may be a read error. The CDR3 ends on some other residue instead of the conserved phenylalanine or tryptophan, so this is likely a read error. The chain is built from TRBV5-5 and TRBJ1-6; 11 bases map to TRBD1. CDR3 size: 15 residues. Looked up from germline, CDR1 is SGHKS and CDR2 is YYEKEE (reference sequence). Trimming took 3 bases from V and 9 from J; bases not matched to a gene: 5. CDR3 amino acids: CASSSQDRGLSPLHL. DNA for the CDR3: TGTGCCAGCAGCTCGCAGGACAGGGGGCTTTCACCCCTCCACCTT.